Following are 18 T cell receptor beta chains from one sample sequenced in a study of blood T cells in healthy people across ages (dated by TCRdb to between 2015 and 2017). The method behind the library was 5' RACE. TCRdb records Illumina HiSeq 2500 as the sequencer. A second roughly 7 to 11 cycle PCR used a sample-barcoded 5' primer and a J-beta primer mix. TCRdb itself trimmed the public reads at Q25 with fastp, ran MiXCR and retained productive beta chains. Each CDR3 protein appears once, grouped with its most common genes and DNA. This sample has roughly 2 million distinct CDR3 sequences in its table, and around 48% of those were observed once. The top ten clones comprise 2% to 2.5% of the sample. Input material: blood. These receptors were obtained from a woman aged 40 to 50 in good health.

This clonotype has only a few counts. The gene calls are TRBV25-1 and TRBJ1-4, with D uncertain. V was clipped by 1 base and J by 8 bases, with 8 bases between them. This CDR3 is 13 amino acids long. Germline CDR1 MGHDK, CDR2 SYGVNS. As DNA, the CDR3 is TGTGCCAGCAGTGAATTGGGCGGAGAAAAACTGTTTTTT. Amino acid sequence: CASSELGGEKLFF.

This clonotype was seen a few times. V gene TRBV7-6 combines with J gene TRBJ2-5, with D unclear. The CDR3 runs 14 residues. Per germline, CDR1 SGHVS and CDR2 FNYEAQ. The V end lost 3 bases, the J end lost 5 bases, and 13 bases lay between the germline ends. The CDR3 sequence is CASSFGGDWETQYF. The CDR3 DNA follows: TGTGCCAGCAGCTTTGGTGGGGATTGGGAGACCCAGTACTTC. Full variable domain (remainder filled in from reference TRBV7-6 and TRBJ2-5): GAGVSQSPRYKVTKRGQDVALRCDPISGHVSLYWYRQALGQGPEFLTYFNYEAQQDKSGLPNDRFSAERPEGSISTLTIQRTEQRDSAMYRCASSFGGDWETQYFGPGTRLLVL.

This clonotype was seen more than once but under ten times. Relative to the germline gene, one junction end is altered; a read error may explain this. J is TRBJ1-1 and V is TRBV11-1; 8 nucleotides line up with TRBD1. Germline V gene sequence: CDR1 SGHAT, CDR2 FQDESV (reference sequence). The CDR3 totals 15 residues. The CDR3 nucleotides are TGTGCTAGCAGCTATGGGACAGGCTTGAACACTGAAGCTTTCTTT. It translates to CASSYGTGLNTEAFF.

This clonotype was detected only a few times. This sequence joins TRBV28 and TRBJ1-2, with TRBD1 identical over 8 bases. Germline trimming cut 6 bases from V and 1 base from J; bases unmatched to any gene: 7. The CDR3 sequence is 15 residues long. Germline V gives CDR1 MDHEN, CDR2 SYDVKM. CDR3 sequence (DNA): TGTGCCAGCAGGGGACAGGTTCTGGGTAACTATGGCTACACCTTC. It is translated as CASRGQVLGNYGYTF.

The chain links TRBV20-1 to TRBJ2-1; 9 bases match TRBD1. Per germline, CDR1 DFQATT and CDR2 SNEGSKA (reference sequence). The V and J ends lost 6 bases and 1 base, in that order; junction bases with no gene match: 4. The CDR3 runs to 14 residues. This CDR3 is CSAKTGGSYNEQFF. In DNA form, the CDR3 reads TGCAGTGCGAAGACAGGGGGGTCCTACAATGAGCAGTTCTTC.

The CDR3 nucleotides read TGCAGTGCTCCCCGGCGGACCTACGAGCAGTACTTC. It yields the protein CSAPRRTYEQYF. This rearrangement joins TRBV20-1 to TRBJ2-7; D call uncertain. V was clipped by 5 bases and J by 2 bases, with 10 bases between them. Germline V gene data show CDR1 as DFQATT and CDR2 as SNEGSKA (reference sequence). The CDR3 is 12 residues long.

The rearrangement uses TRBV20-1 and TRBJ2-7; D is undetermined. Germline V gene lookup returns CDR1 DFQATT and CDR2 SNEGSKA (reference sequence). This CDR3 has 13 residues. V gave up 3 bases and J gave up 1 base, with 10 bases separating them. This CDR3 reads CSARIIRSYEQYF. The CDR3 coding sequence is TGCAGTGCTAGGATCATCAGATCCTACGAGCAGTACTTC.

This clonotype was picked up a small number of times. J is TRBJ2-6 and V is TRBV6-5, with TRBD1 matching over 7 bases. The CDR3 extends over 18 amino acids. J lost 1 base, V lost 2 bases, and 8 bases had no gene match. Germline CDR1 is MNHEY and CDR2 is SVGAGI. This chain's CDR3 is CASSYAPQGVSGANVLTF. The CDR3 nucleotides are TGTGCCAGCAGTTACGCCCCCCAGGGGGTTTCTGGGGCCAACGTCCTGACTTTC.

This sequence joins TRBV12-5 and TRBJ1-1; possible D gene TRBD1, 6 bases. Trimming cost V 6 bases and J 0 bases, with 8 bases left between them. The CDR3 is made up of 13 amino acids. The germline CDR1 and CDR2 sequences are LGHNT and FRNRAP. This CDR3 reads CASGDRMNTEAFF. The CDR3 DNA reads as TGTGCTAGTGGCGACAGGATGAACACTGAAGCTTTCTTT. The complete variable domain, with remaining parts taken from reference TRBV12-5 and TRBJ1-1, reads DARVTQTPRHKVTEMGQEVTMRCQPILGHNTVFWYRQTMMQGLELLAYFRNRAPLDDSGMPKDRFSAEMPDATLATLKIQPSEPRDSAVYFCASGDRMNTEAFFGQGTRLTVV.

V is TRBV6-6 and J is TRBJ2-5, with 7 positions matching TRBD1. V shed 2 bases, J shed 4 bases, and the junction held 4 bases outside the gene matches. This CDR3 is built from 14 residues. Per germline, CDR1 MNHNY and CDR2 SVGAGI (reference sequence). The CDR3 reads CASSYRGLRETQYF. CDR3 in DNA: TGTGCCAGCAGTTACAGGGGGCTCCGAGAGACCCAGTACTTC.

This clonotype was picked up a small number of times. The CDR3 nucleotides read TGTGCCAGCAGGTTTCAGGTAACCTACGAGCAGTACTTC. It yields the protein CASRFQVTYEQYF. The chain couples TRBV2 to TRBJ2-7; D gene ambiguous. The CDR3 has 13 amino acids. The germline V and J ends were trimmed by 6 bases and 2 bases, with 11 bases remaining between them. The germline V gene encodes CDR1 SNHLY and CDR2 FYNNEI.

V is TRBV20-1 and J is TRBJ2-7, with D hard to call. Looked up from germline, CDR1 is DFQATT and CDR2 is SNEGSKA (reference sequence). V lost 3 bases and J lost 6, with 9 bases in between. The CDR3 has 11 amino acids. The CDR3 region is CSASSGLEQYF. The CDR3 DNA follows: TGCAGTGCTAGTAGTGGTCTCGAGCAGTACTTC.

The chain carries TRBV20-1 and TRBJ2-1; D is possibly TRBD2 (6 bases). Trimming removed 1 base from V and 6 bases from J, with 16 bases in between. Germline V gene sequence: CDR1 DFQATT, CDR2 SNEGSKA (reference sequence). CDR3 length equals 15 residues. CDR3 nucleotide sequence: TGCAGTGCTAGAGCAGGCGGGGCAGGACGCAATGAGCAGTTCTTC. This gives the protein CSARAGGAGRNEQFF.

The chain is built from TRBV4-2 and TRBJ2-1; D is perhaps TRBD1 (6 bases). Germline CDR1 reads LGHNA; CDR2 reads YNFKEQ. The length of the CDR3 is 17 residues. The V end lost 0 bases, the J end lost 7 bases, and 19 bases lay between the germline ends. The CDR3 is CASSQEIRTDYPNEQFF. In DNA form, the CDR3 reads TGTGCCAGCAGCCAAGAGATAAGGACAGACTACCCGAATGAGCAGTTCTTC.

This clonotype has just a few counts. V and J are TRBV12-3 or TRBV12-4 and TRBJ2-3; weak D call: TRBD2 (6 bases). The CDR3 totals 14 residues. Trimming removed 5 bases from V and 3 bases from J, with 12 bases in between. This CDR3 is CASSLPGLTDTQYF. The CDR3 DNA reads TGTGCCAGCAGTCTCCCGGGACTGACAGATACGCAGTATTTT.

This rearrangement joins TRBV20-1 to TRBJ2-1; 9 nucleotides agree with TRBD2. The J segment lost 6 bases and the V segment lost 6 bases, leaving 9 bases of the junction unmatched. There are 14 residues in the CDR3. Per germline, CDR1 DFQATT and CDR2 SNEGSKA (reference sequence). In DNA form, the CDR3 reads TGCAGTGCAACGCTAGCGGGGACGACCAATGAGCAGTTCTTC. Its translation is CSATLAGTTNEQFF.

J is TRBJ2-1 and V is TRBV27, with D perhaps given as TRBD1 or TRBD2 (5 bases each). The CDR3 runs to 15 residues. Trimming pared 4 bases from V and 4 bases from J, leaving 14 bases between. Germline V gives CDR1 MNHEY, CDR2 SMNVEV (reference sequence). The CDR3: CASSWDPSRYNEQFF. The CDR3 coding sequence is TGTGCCAGCAGTTGGGACCCTAGCCGGTACAATGAGCAGTTCTTC.

The CDR3 sequence: CASSVWDTAPYGYTF. In nucleotides, the CDR3 is TGTGCCAGCAGCGTCTGGGACACCGCCCCCTATGGCTACACCTTC. The chain joins TRBV9 to TRBJ1-2; tentatively, D is TRBD1 (6 bases). The germline V and J ends were trimmed by 2 bases and 4 bases, with 15 bases remaining between them. Germline-derived CDR1 and CDR2 are SGDLS and YYNGEE. The CDR3 is made up of 15 amino acids.